This TCR beta chain was profiled in a study of blood T cell repertoires in COVID-19. The protocol was immunoSEQ multiplex PCR, while the TCRdb copy is restricted to in-frame clones and leaves out a portion. The sample has 240,000 or so clones, 70% to 85% seen once. Germline V gene data show CDR1 as LNHDA and CDR2 as SQIVND (reference sequence). The V and J ends lost 9 bases and 10 bases respectively, with 19 bases between them. The CDR3 is 13 amino acids. The chain carries TRBV19 and TRBJ2-1; a weak D match, TRBD1 (5 bases). Sequenced input: peripheral blood. The sequence was collected from a woman older than 75 with acute or convalescent COVID-19. For the CDR3, the DNA is TGTGCCAGCCGCCCCCCGACAGCCAGGGAGCAGTTCTTC. Protein: CASRPPTAREQFF. The variable domain in full, with the rest retrieved from reference TRBV19 and TRBJ2-1, is DGGITQSPKYLFRKEGQNVTLSCEQNLNHDAMYWYRQDPGQGLRLIYYSQIVNDFQKGDIAEGYSVSREKKESFPLTVTSAQKNPTAFYLCASRPPTAREQFFGPGTRLTVL.